This TCR beta chain was identified during a study of post-analysis software for immune sequencing data. Study information: Relapsing-remitting, secondary progressive and progressive-relapsing courses of multiple sclerosis were included.

Researchers reported that TCR beta cDNA libraries carried unique molecular identifiers. Each batch of about 0.9 to 10 million T cells produced 450,000 to 500,000 cDNA molecules. TCRdb reanalysed the PCR reads using MiXCR and keeps one entry per CDR3 protein. Among hundreds of thousands of distinct CDR3 sequences, approximately 60% were seen once, and the ten largest hold roughly 10%. Overall study results and limits: For normalized Chao1 diversity, multiple sclerosis patients scored significantly lower than controls did. By F measure, strong co-clustering occurred among samples prepared in the same batch.

On this clonotype: Its antigen remains unidentified.

Sample: blood. This sequence originates from a girl aged 2-10 years with multiple sclerosis.

The CDR3 sequence is CSVGGVSEAFF. In nucleotides, the CDR3 is TGCAGTGTAGGGGGAGTCAGTGAAGCTTTCTTT. J is TRBJ1-1 and V is TRBV20-1; D possibly corresponds to TRBD1 (6 bases). The CDR3 totals 11 residues. The ends were cut back, 7 bases at V and 7 bases at J, with 13 bases in the middle. CDR1 and CDR2 (germline): DFQATT, SNEGSKA (reference sequence).